The 20 T cell receptor beta chains below were found in one sample sequenced in a study of T cells after posttransplantation cyclophosphamide. Generated by immunoSEQ multiplex PCR, the TCRdb table keeps only in-frame clones and is missing some. The repertoire consists of tens of thousands of clones, none detected only once. The source material was PBMCs. Receptors were obtained from a man aged 35-49 years in good health, CMV-negative, and a related stem cell transplant donor.

This clone appeared many times. The chain joins TRBV5-8 to TRBJ2-3, with 8 positions matching TRBD1. Germline V gene lookup returns CDR1 SGHTS and CDR2 YDEGEE. With 2 bases clipped from V and 5 bases from J, the junction kept 4 bases outside the gene matches. This CDR3 has 14 residues. In nucleotides, the CDR3 is TGTGCCAGCAGCTTAGGGACAGGTCGAGATACGCAGTATTTT. Protein product: CASSLGTGRDTQYF.

This clone appeared many times. V is TRBV7-2 and J is TRBJ2-3, with 9 bases matching TRBD2. Germline V gene sequence: CDR1 SGHTA, CDR2 FQGNSA. The CDR3 length is 19 residues. J was trimmed by 0 bases and V by 4 bases; bases with no gene match: 14. The CDR3 coding sequence is TGTGCCAGCAGCTGGACGGTTAGCGGGAGTGGGATGAGCACAGATACGCAGTATTTT. It is translated as CASSWTVSGSGMSTDTQYF. The full variable domain, with the rest looked up from reference TRBV7-2 and TRBJ2-3, is GAGVSQSPSNKVTEKGKDVELRCDPISGHTALYWYRQSLGQGLEFLIYFQGNSAPDKSGLPSDRFSAERTGGSVSTLTIQRTQQEDSAVYLCASSWTVSGSGMSTDTQYFGPGTRLTVL.

This clone appeared many times. This sequence joins TRBV7-2 and TRBJ2-5, with 11 bases identical to TRBD2. Unmatched junction bases numbered 8, after V lost 3 bases and J lost 5 bases. Looked up from germline, CDR1 is SGHTA and CDR2 is FQGNSA. CDR3 length: 16 residues. CDR3 protein: CASSFPPSGGRETQYF. Written as DNA, the CDR3 is TGTGCCAGCAGCTTCCCGCCTAGCGGGGGGAGGGAGACCCAGTACTTC. The variable domain in full, with the rest retrieved from reference TRBV7-2 and TRBJ2-5, is GAGVSQSPSNKVTEKGKDVELRCDPISGHTALYWYRQSLGQGLEFLIYFQGNSAPDKSGLPSDRFSAERTGGSVSTLTIQRTQQEDSAVYLCASSFPPSGGRETQYFGPGTRLLVL.

At least ten counts were recorded for this clone. The V and J genes are TRBV19 and TRBJ2-2, with D unclear. Germline loops: CDR1 LNHDA, CDR2 SQIVND (reference sequence). V lost 3 bases and J lost 5, with 16 bases in between. CDR3 length equals 16 residues. This chain's CDR3 is CASSILMGSSTGELFF. CDR3 in DNA: TGTGCCAGTAGTATTTTGATGGGCTCAAGTACCGGGGAGCTGTTTTTT.

The sample holds many counts of this clone. DNA of the CDR3: TGTGCCAGCAGTGCAGCCAGGGATAATTCACCCCTCCACTTT. Translation: CASSAARDNSPLHF. The J gene is TRBJ1-6, the V gene TRBV6-1; possible D gene TRBD1, 5 bases. Trimming took 4 bases from V and 5 from J, leaving 9 bases between them. The CDR3 covers 14 residues. The germline V gene encodes CDR1 MNHNS and CDR2 SASEGT.

This clone occurred many times. The rearrangement joins TRBV10-3 to TRBJ2-7; D unclear. The ends were cut back, 4 bases at V and 3 bases at J, with 7 bases in the middle. Germline lookup yields CDR1 ENHRY and CDR2 SYGVKD. This CDR3 comprises 12 residues. Written as DNA, the CDR3 is TGTGCCATCAGTGTAAACGGCTACGAGCAGTACTTC. Translated, it gives CAISVNGYEQYF.

This clone was counted ten times or more. This chain uses TRBV4-1 with TRBJ1-6, with D uncertain. V lost 4 bases and J lost 5, with 12 bases in between. Germline V gene data show CDR1 as MGHRA and CDR2 as YSYEKL. The CDR3 contains 15 residues. CDR3 in amino acids: CASSRLLGDNSPLHF. The CDR3 DNA reads as TGCGCCAGCAGCCGTCTGCTCGGGGATAATTCACCCCTCCACTTT.

This clone was observed at least ten times. CDR3 in amino acids: CASSYSGLADEGTQYF. As DNA, the CDR3 is TGTGCCAGCAGTTACTCGGGTCTAGCGGACGAGGGGACGCAGTATTTT. The chain combines TRBV6-5 with TRBJ2-3, with 7 bases fitting TRBD2. This CDR3 spans 16 amino acids. The germline CDR1 and CDR2 sequences are MNHEY and SVGAGI. J lost 9 bases, V lost 0 bases, and 12 bases had no gene match.

This clone showed up many times. The chain employs TRBV5-5 and TRBJ1-2, with D possibly TRBD1 on 6 matching bases. V lost 2 bases to trimming and J lost 6 bases, with 11 bases between them. Germline values: CDR1 SGHKS, CDR2 YYEKEE (reference sequence). The CDR3 length is 13 residues. CDR3 residues: CASSLQGRDGYTF. CDR3 DNA: TGTGCCAGCAGCTTACAGGGCCGAGATGGCTACACCTTC. Full variable domain (remainder filled in from reference TRBV5-5 and TRBJ1-2): DAGVTQSPTHLIKTRGQQVTLRCSPISGHKSVSWYQQVLGQGPQFIFQYYEKEERGRGNFPDRFSARQFPNYSSELNVNALLLGDSALYLCASSLQGRDGYTFGSGTRLTVV.

This clone showed up just a few times. The chain is built from TRBV10-3 and TRBJ2-3; tentative D call: TRBD1 (6 bases). This CDR3 has 12 residues. Trimming removed 8 bases from V and 2 bases from J, with 8 bases in between. Germline loops: CDR1 ENHRY, CDR2 SYGVKD. CDR3 sequence: CAIRTDTDTQYF. The CDR3 nucleotides are TGTGCCATCCGGACAGACACAGATACGCAGTATTTT.

This clone was observed many times. This sequence joins TRBV10-3 and TRBJ2-1; 10 nucleotides line up with TRBD2. The CDR3 has 16 amino acids. Germline V lookup: CDR1 ENHRY, CDR2 SYGVKD. J was trimmed by 9 bases and V by 8 bases; bases with no gene match: 16. The CDR3 region has the DNA TGTGCCATCTCTAAATCTAGCGGGAGCCTCCCGACTGAGCAGTTCTTC. Protein: CAISKSSGSLPTEQFF.

This clone occurred many times. The CDR3, as DNA: TGTGCCAGCAGCTTAGAGGGCGGGGGGTACAATGAGCAGTTCTTC. Its protein product is CASSLEGGGYNEQFF. The chain uses TRBV7-9 and TRBJ2-1; 8 bases are shared with TRBD2. V lost 1 base and J lost 4; bases outside the gene matches: 3. CDR1 SEHNR and CDR2 FQNEAQ come from the germline V gene (reference sequence). The CDR3 extends over 15 amino acids.

This clone was observed at least ten times. The chain recombines TRBV29-1 with TRBJ1-1; possibly TRBD1 for D (5 bases). Per the germline V gene, CDR1 is SQVTM and CDR2 is ANQGSEA. V lost 2 bases and J 0 bases, leaving 7 bases between the germline ends. The CDR3 is 13 residues long. The CDR3 sequence: CSVERGMNTEAFF. The CDR3 nucleotides are TGCAGCGTTGAAAGGGGAATGAACACTGAAGCTTTCTTT. The entire variable domain, with the rest obtained from reference TRBV29-1 and TRBJ1-1, is as follows: SAVISQKPSRDICQRGTSLTIQCQVDSQVTMMFWYRQQPGQSLTLIATANQGSEATYESGFVIDKFPISRPNLTFSTLTVSNMSPEDSSIYLCSVERGMNTEAFFGQGTRLTVV.

This clone was seen repeatedly, ten times or more. The V call is TRBV11-3, the J call TRBJ1-4, with TRBD1 identical over 7 bases. CDR3 length: 16 amino acids. Germline loops: CDR1 SGHNT, CDR2 YENEEA. Trimming at V came to 6 bases and at J to 7 bases, leaving 14 bases not matched to a gene. The CDR3 region has the DNA TGTGCCAGCAGGAACTCAGGGGGGCGGTTGAGTGAAAAACTGTTTTTT. Translated: CASRNSGGRLSEKLFF.

This clone was observed at least ten times. The chain links TRBV10-3 to TRBJ2-2, with D tentatively TRBD2 (5 bases). V dropped 11 bases and J dropped 5 bases, with 9 bases sitting between them. CDR3 length equals 11 residues. Germline V lookup: CDR1 ENHRY, CDR2 SYGVKD. The CDR3 region is CAASGTGELFF. Written as DNA, the CDR3 is TGTGCCGCTTCGGGGACCGGGGAGCTGTTTTTT.

Ten or more counts support this clone. The V gene is TRBV9, the J gene TRBJ2-5; TRBD1 is a possible D gene (6 bases). The CDR3 has 14 residues. Germline loops: CDR1 SGDLS, CDR2 YYNGEE. Trimming took 0 bases from V and 1 from J, leaving 7 bases between them. The CDR3 protein is CASSVGTVQETQYF. As DNA, the CDR3 is TGTGCCAGCAGCGTAGGGACAGTCCAAGAGACCCAGTACTTC.

This clone came up many times. This chain links TRBV5-6 with TRBJ2-1; 7 bases map to TRBD1. Trimming removed 1 base from V and 6 bases from J; junction bases left unmatched: 7. Germline CDR1 is SGHDT and CDR2 is YYEEEE. This CDR3 spans 15 amino acids. The CDR3 DNA is TGTGCCAGCAGCTTGACTCCACGACAGGGCAATGAGCAGTTCTTC. This gives the protein CASSLTPRQGNEQFF.

This clone was seen many times. The V call is TRBV5-6, the J call TRBJ2-1; 8 nucleotides agree with TRBD2. J was trimmed by 5 bases and V by 4 bases; bases with no gene match: 11. From germline, CDR1 is SGHDT and CDR2 YYEEEE. The CDR3 has 16 amino acids. The DNA for the CDR3 is TGTGCCAGCAGCATGGGTAGCGGGAAGACAAACAATGAGCAGTTCTTC. Translating it yields CASSMGSGKTNNEQFF.

This clone appeared many times. This sequence joins TRBV5-1 and TRBJ2-2, with D perhaps TRBD1 (6 bases). Trimming left V 4 bases short and J 2 bases short, with 9 bases between. The length of the CDR3 is 14 residues. Germline CDR1 is SGHRS and CDR2 is YFSETQ. CDR3 loop: CASSIQGNTGELFF. CDR3 DNA: TGCGCCAGCAGCATACAGGGTAACACCGGGGAGCTGTTTTTT.

This clone showed up many times. The rearrangement uses TRBV7-9 and TRBJ2-5; TRBD1 matches at 9 bases. The CDR3 totals 16 residues. J lost 1 base, V lost 3 bases, and 6 bases had no gene match. The germline V gene encodes CDR1 SEHNR and CDR2 FQNEAQ (reference sequence). CDR3 amino acids: CASSFRTGALQETQYF. The CDR3 bases are TGTGCCAGCAGCTTCCGGACAGGGGCCCTCCAAGAGACCCAGTACTTC.